What follows are 15 T cell receptor beta chains derived from one specimen sequenced in a study of blood T cell repertoires in COVID-19. Clones were read by immunoSEQ multiplex PCR, and TCRdb kept only the in-frame ones, dropping some. The data show roughly 300,000 clones, more than 85% seen once. Material: PBMCs or T cells enriched from blood (not recorded which). These receptor sequences come from a woman between 25 and 40 years old who had recovered from COVID-19.

The chain carries TRBV4-3 and TRBJ2-1; the match to TRBD2 covers 13 bases. This CDR3 is 15 amino acids long. The J segment lost 10 bases and the V segment lost 1 base, leaving 4 bases of the junction unmatched. In germline, CDR1 is LGHNA, CDR2 YSLEER. CDR3 DNA: TGCGCCAGCAGCCAAGTACTAGCGGGAGGGCAGGAGCAGTTCTTC. This encodes CASSQVLAGGQEQFF.

About this clone: Other DNA sequences within the sample encode an identical CDR3. The chain has TRBV11-2 and TRBJ1-1; 9 bases line up with TRBD1. From germline, CDR1 is SGHAT and CDR2 FQNNGV. The CDR3 has 13 residues. J was trimmed by 7 bases and V by 3 bases; bases with no gene match: 3. The CDR3 bases are TGTGCCAGCAGCTTGGGGACAGGGCGTGAAGCTTTCTTT. It yields the protein CASSLGTGREAFF.

This chain links TRBV28 with TRBJ2-3, with 9 bases matching TRBD2. Germline V gene lookup returns CDR1 MDHEN and CDR2 SYDVKM. The CDR3 contains 17 residues. Germline trimming cut 5 bases from V and 4 bases from J; bases unmatched to any gene: 13. Here the CDR3 DNA reads TGTGCCAGCAGTGACCGGGGACTAGCAGCAGTACCAGATACGCAGTATTTT. This sequence encodes CASSDRGLAAVPDTQYF.

V is TRBV7-9 and J is TRBJ1-5; perhaps TRBD1 as D (6 bases). Trimming removed 5 bases at V and 4 bases at J, with 18 bases between. The germline V gene has CDR1 SEHNR and CDR2 FQNEAQ (reference sequence). This CDR3 spans 16 amino acids. The CDR3: CASSLGGGDGNQPQHF. CDR3 nucleotides: TGTGCCAGCAGCCTAGGCGGGGGCGATGGGAATCAGCCCCAGCATTTT.

This chain joins TRBV4-3 and TRBJ2-7; no reliable D call. The V gene lost 1 base and the J gene lost 4 bases, with 17 bases spanning the gap. The germline V gene encodes CDR1 LGHNA and CDR2 YSLEER. The CDR3 has 16 amino acids. CDR3 loop: CASSQGMVDTPYEQYF. The CDR3 coding sequence is TGCGCCAGCAGCCAAGGCATGGTAGATACGCCTTACGAGCAGTACTTC.

The chain employs TRBV7-2 and TRBJ1-6; maybe TRBD1 (5 bases). CDR1 and CDR2 from the germline V gene are SGHTA and FQGNSA. The CDR3 runs to 15 residues. V was clipped by 4 bases and J by 10 bases, with 17 bases between them. As DNA, the CDR3 is TGTGCCAGCAGCTCCCATCGGCAGGGTGGGTCACCCCTCCACTTT. Protein product: CASSSHRQGGSPLHF.

This chain connects TRBV28 to TRBJ2-3; 8 positions agree with TRBD2. Per germline, CDR1 MDHEN and CDR2 SYDVKM. V shed 2 bases, J shed 6 bases, and the junction held 4 bases outside the gene matches. The CDR3 is made up of 14 amino acids. The CDR3 coding sequence is TGTGCCAGCAGTTTACCCCCGGGGGGGGATACGCAGTATTTT. Residues: CASSLPPGGDTQYF.

The chain carries TRBV11-2 and TRBJ2-3, with 11 bases fitting TRBD2. CDR1 and CDR2 (germline): SGHAT, FQNNGV. V lost 5 bases and J lost 2; bases outside the gene matches: 6. The CDR3 is made up of 16 amino acids. This CDR3 is CASSPLAGGVTDTQYF. The CDR3 region has the DNA TGTGCCAGCAGCCCTCTAGCGGGGGGAGTCACAGATACGCAGTATTTT.

The chain has TRBV25-1 and TRBJ1-2; D not resolved. This CDR3 region has 12 residues. Germline CDR1 and CDR2: MGHDK and SYGVNS. The germline V and J ends were trimmed by 8 bases and 4 bases, with 11 bases remaining between them. The CDR3 loop reads CASHHGSYGYTF. CDR3 nucleotide sequence: TGTGCCAGCCACCACGGGAGCTATGGCTACACCTTC.

This rearrangement joins TRBV5-1 to TRBJ1-6; tentative D call: TRBD1 (5 bases). V dropped 0 bases and J dropped 7 bases, with 11 bases sitting between them. Germline CDR1 reads SGHRS; CDR2 reads YFSETQ. The CDR3 is 15 amino acids. CDR3 residues: CASSLDWGGNSPLHF. DNA for the CDR3: TGCGCCAGCAGCTTGGATTGGGGGGGAAATTCACCCCTCCACTTT.

V usage is TRBV7-2 and J usage is TRBJ2-7, with 8 bases aligning to TRBD1. The CDR3 covers 14 residues. Trimming at V came to 6 bases and at J to 7 bases, leaving 11 bases not matched to a gene. CDR1 SGHTA and CDR2 FQGNSA come from the germline V gene. The CDR3 sequence is CASRHGQGAGEQYF. The CDR3 DNA sequence: TGTGCCAGCAGACACGGACAGGGTGCAGGGGAGCAGTACTTC.

This clone was seen just once. The chain employs TRBV18 and TRBJ1-1; D is unclear. The CDR3 is 15 amino acids. Germline CDR1 is KGHSH and CDR2 is LQKENI. Trimming removed 3 bases at V and 0 bases at J, with 11 bases between. The CDR3 sequence: CASSPREDLNTEAFF. The CDR3 DNA reads TGTGCCAGCTCACCTCGCGAAGATCTGAACACTGAAGCTTTCTTT.

This chain joins TRBV27 and TRBJ1-5; 10 bases map to TRBD1. Looked up from germline, CDR1 is MNHEY and CDR2 is SMNVEV (reference sequence). This CDR3 is built from 16 residues. The ends lost 6 bases at V and 3 bases at J; junction bases unmatched: 8. The chain's CDR3 is CASRPGQGPNNQPQHF. The CDR3 bases are TGTGCCAGCAGACCGGGACAGGGGCCAAACAATCAGCCCCAGCATTTT.

The V call is TRBV9, the J call TRBJ1-4, with 9 bases that match TRBD1. With 0 bases clipped from V and 0 bases from J, the junction kept 0 bases outside the gene matches. This CDR3 is built from 16 residues. Per germline, CDR1 SGDLS and CDR2 YYNGEE. CDR3 region: CASSVGTGATNEKLFF. CDR3 DNA sequence: TGTGCCAGCAGCGTAGGGACAGGGGCAACTAATGAAAAACTGTTTTTT.

The rearrangement uses TRBV4-2 and TRBJ1-2, with 7 positions matching TRBD1. J lost 4 bases, V lost 4 bases, and 9 bases had no gene match. The CDR3 extends over 15 amino acids. Germline lookup yields CDR1 LGHNA and CDR2 YNFKEQ. In nucleotides, the CDR3 is TGTGCCAGCAGCCCTCCGGGTGAGGGGGCCTATGGCTACACCTTC. Protein: CASSPPGEGAYGYTF.